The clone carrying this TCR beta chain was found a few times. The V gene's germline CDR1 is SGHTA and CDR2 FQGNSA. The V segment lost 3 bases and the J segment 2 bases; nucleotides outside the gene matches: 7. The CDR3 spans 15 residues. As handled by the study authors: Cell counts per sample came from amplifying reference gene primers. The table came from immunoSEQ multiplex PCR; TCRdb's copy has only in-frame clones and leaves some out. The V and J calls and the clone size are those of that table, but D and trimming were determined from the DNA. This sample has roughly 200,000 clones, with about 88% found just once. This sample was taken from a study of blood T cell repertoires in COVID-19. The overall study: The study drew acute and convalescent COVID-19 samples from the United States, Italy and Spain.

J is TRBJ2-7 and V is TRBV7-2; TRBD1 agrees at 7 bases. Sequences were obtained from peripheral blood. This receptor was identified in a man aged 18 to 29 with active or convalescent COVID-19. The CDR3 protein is CASSLGGQGAYEQYF. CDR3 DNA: TGTGCCAGCAGCTTGGGTGGGCAGGGGGCCTACGAGCAGTACTTC.